Reported below is one T cell receptor (beta chain). Its antigen is currently unknown. The sample carries other DNA sequences with the same CDR3. This record comes from a study of shared clonotypes between healthy human individuals. Points from the study as a whole: Estimated clonotype richness was generally higher in naive than memory subsets.

Genomic DNA per cell subset filled all wells of several immunoSEQ plates. The data were produced by immunoSEQ multiplex PCR, yet TCRdb's version contains in-frame clones alone and is incomplete. The sample holds 550,000 to 700,000 clones, around 73% seen once. Trimming took off 1 base at V and 0 bases at J, with 9 bases between the two ends. The CDR3 is 15 amino acids. The germline V gene encodes CDR1 KGHSH and CDR2 LQKENI. V is TRBV18 and J is TRBJ2-5; D call uncertain. This clonotype was sampled from a woman younger than 45 in good health. The material sequenced was memory CD4+ T cells sorted from blood. Subset described: CD45RA-negative fraction. The DNA of the CDR3 is TGTGCCAGCTCACCACGTACACCGTACCAAGAGACCCAGTACTTC. This encodes CASSPRTPYQETQYF.